This note documents a single T cell receptor (beta chain) sequence. Then a second PCR, running roughly 7 to 11 cycles, was carried out with a sample-barcoded 5' primer and a J-beta primer mix. TCRdb recomputed calls from the 5' RACE reads with MiXCR, one row per CDR3 protein. The sample has 1.5 million or so distinct CDR3 sequences, around 40% seen once. CDR1 and CDR2 from the germline V gene are LGHNA and YSLEER. This CDR3 comprises 14 residues. Trimming removed 1 base from V and 2 bases from J; junction bases left unmatched: 0. This sample was included in a study of blood T cells in healthy people across ages.

This chain connects TRBV4-3 to TRBJ2-3; TRBD2 matches at 7 bases. This TCR derives from a woman aged 18-29 years in good health. Sequencing was done on a sample of blood. The DNA of the CDR3 is TGCGCCAGCAGCCAAGGGGACTACACAGATACGCAGTATTTT. The encoded protein is CASSQGDYTDTQYF.